A single sample is the source of the 18 T cell receptor beta chains below, sequenced in a study of neurological immune-mediated disorders. TCRdb fed the 5' RACE reads into MiXCR, producing one record per CDR3 protein. The data show some 57,000 distinct CDR3 sequences, roughly 3.5% seen once. The specimen was PBMCs. These receptors came from a woman in her sixties or seventies with multiple sclerosis.

This clonotype was counted many times. The rearrangement links TRBV20-1 to TRBJ2-3; 8 positions match TRBD2. The V gene end was trimmed by 5 bases and the J gene end by 6 bases; junction bases not matched to a gene: 10. Germline V gives CDR1 DFQATT, CDR2 SNEGSKA (reference sequence). CDR3 length equals 14 residues. CDR3 nucleotide sequence: TGCAGTGCTCGGCTCAGCGGGAGTGGTGATACGCAGTATTTT. Translation: CSARLSGSGDTQYF.

This clonotype was counted many times. The rearrangement joins TRBV6-5 to TRBJ1-2; a weak D match, TRBD1 (6 bases). Germline V gene lookup returns CDR1 MNHEY and CDR2 SVGAGI. This CDR3 spans 14 amino acids. The V gene lost 5 bases and the J gene lost 8 bases, with 18 bases spanning the gap. The CDR3 reads CASSTAGGAGGYTF. CDR3 sequence (DNA): TGTGCCAGCAGTACCGCCGGGGGGGCTGGCGGCTACACCTTC.

This clonotype has ten or more counts. The CDR3 bases are TGTGCCAGCAGCGGAGTTTACAATGAGCAGTTCTTC. Encoded protein: CASSGVYNEQFF. The gene calls are TRBV9 and TRBJ2-1; no definite D call. Germline CDR1 is SGDLS and CDR2 is YYNGEE. V was pared by 3 bases and J by 4 bases, with 5 bases between. The CDR3 totals 12 residues.

This clonotype was detected many times. V and J are TRBV12-3 or TRBV12-4 and TRBJ2-5; 10 bases fit TRBD2. This CDR3 spans 16 amino acids. With 3 bases clipped from V and 0 bases from J, the junction kept 4 bases outside the gene matches. This CDR3 is CASSLGLAGDQETQYF. In DNA form, the CDR3 reads TGTGCCAGCAGTTTGGGGCTAGCGGGAGACCAAGAGACCCAGTACTTC.

Comment on this clonotype: A read error may be the cause here, since a much bigger clone is one base away. This chain uses TRBV20-1 with TRBJ2-5, with 7 bases aligning to TRBD1. The junction had 7 bases not matched to a gene; V was cut back by 7 bases and J by 5 bases. The CDR3 loop spans 12 amino acids. Germline CDR1 DFQATT, CDR2 SNEGSKA (reference sequence). CDR3 nucleotides: TGCAGTGATAACAGGGGTACGGAGACCCAGTACTTC. It is translated as CSDNRGTETQYF.

This clonotype was detected many times. CDR3 nucleotides: TGTGCCAGCAGCAAAAACCCCGATAGCGGGAGGAAGGGTGAGCAGTTCTTC. This encodes CASSKNPDSGRKGEQFF. The chain combines TRBV7-8 with TRBJ2-1, with TRBD2 matching over 10 bases. CDR3 size: 17 residues. From germline, CDR1 is SGHVS and CDR2 FQNEAQ. V dropped 5 bases and J dropped 9; count of bases not matched to a gene: 16.

This clonotype has ten or more counts. V gene TRBV25-1 combines with J gene TRBJ1-5, with 8 positions matching TRBD1. Germline-derived CDR1 and CDR2 are MGHDK and SYGVNS. Losses at the gene ends were 6 bases for V and 4 bases for J; bases not matched to a gene: 5. The CDR3 consists of 14 residues. The CDR3 DNA is TGTGCCAGCAGCGTCGGACAGGGAAATCAGCCCCAGCATTTT. It codes for CASSVGQGNQPQHF. The full variable domain, rest sourced from reference TRBV25-1 and TRBJ1-5, is EADIYQTPRYLVIGTGKKITLECSQTMGHDKMYWYQQDPGMELHLIHYSYGVNSTEKGDLSSESTVSRIRTEHFPLTLESARPSHTSQYLCASSVGQGNQPQHFGDGTRLSIL.

This clonotype was counted at least ten times. The CDR3 spells CASSLSRGINQPQHF. CDR3 bases: TGCGCCAGCAGCTTGTCCAGAGGGATCAATCAGCCCCAGCATTTT. The chain couples TRBV5-1 to TRBJ1-5, with D unresolved. Germline V gene lookup returns CDR1 SGHRS and CDR2 YFSETQ. Deletions cut 1 base from V and 3 bases from J, with 11 bases between. There are 15 residues in the CDR3.

This clonotype was observed once. A read error may explain this, as a much larger clone is one base away. CDR3 region: CASSPRAGSTDTQYF. CDR3 sequence (DNA): TGTGCCAGCTCACCACGGGCCGGTAGCACAGATACGCAGTATTTT. The rearrangement joins TRBV18 to TRBJ2-3; D gene ambiguous. From germline, CDR1 is KGHSH and CDR2 LQKENI. CDR3 size: 15 residues. V lost 1 base to trimming and J lost 0 bases, with 8 bases between them. Filled out from reference TRBV18 and TRBJ2-3, the complete variable domain reads NAGVMQNPRHLVRRRGQEARLRCSPMKGHSHVYWYRQLPEEGLKFMVYLQKENIIDESGMPKERFSAEFPKEGPSILRIQQVVRGDSAAYFCASSPRAGSTDTQYFGPGTRLTVL.

In its sample, this clonotype ranks as medium-sized. The CDR3, as DNA: TGTGCCAGCAGCTCACGGACAGTGGCTGAAGCTTTCTTT. Residues: CASSSRTVAEAFF. The V gene is TRBV7-9, the J gene TRBJ1-1, with D perhaps TRBD1 (6 bases). The CDR3 extends over 13 amino acids. Trimming took off 4 bases at V and 6 bases at J, with 12 bases between the two ends. CDR1 is SEHNR and CDR2 is FQNEAQ in the germline V gene (reference sequence).

This clonotype appeared many times. This sequence joins TRBV5-1 and TRBJ2-6; D is uncertain. The CDR3 has 15 residues. The V end was cut by 4 bases, the J end by 0 bases, with 8 bases between. CDR1 SGHRS and CDR2 YFSETQ come from the germline V gene. The CDR3 spells CASSVTVSGANVLTF. CDR3 in DNA: TGCGCCAGCAGCGTGACGGTCTCTGGGGCCAACGTCCTGACTTTC.

In this sample, this clonotype turned up many times. CDR3 bases: TGTGCCAGCAGCTTAGGGTCCCCCGGACTAGATCAGCCCCAGCATTTT. Translating it yields CASSLGSPGLDQPQHF. This chain links TRBV7-9 with TRBJ1-5; D gene uncertain. The V gene lost 1 base and the J gene lost 5 bases, with 15 bases spanning the gap. Germline assignment: CDR1 SEHNR and CDR2 FQNEAQ (reference sequence). The CDR3 runs to 16 residues.

This clonotype was seen repeatedly, ten times or more. This rearrangement joins TRBV12-3 or TRBV12-4 to TRBJ2-2; D is undetermined. The CDR3 consists of 11 residues. With 7 bases removed from V and 6 bases from J, the gap between germline ends came to 6 bases. CDR3 amino acids: CASTASGELFF. CDR3 sequence (DNA): TGTGCCAGCACCGCGTCCGGGGAGCTGTTTTTT.

In this sample, this clonotype turned up many times. The chain combines TRBV20-1 with TRBJ2-1; D is possibly TRBD1 or TRBD2 (5 bases each). Between the trimmed V and J ends, which lost 6 bases and 5 bases, there was a span of 14 bases. From germline, CDR1 is DFQATT and CDR2 SNEGSKA (reference sequence). This CDR3 contains 13 residues. CDR3 in DNA: TGCAGTGCAGGGACCCCCGGGCACAATGAGCAGTTCTTC. Translated: CSAGTPGHNEQFF.

This clonotype was seen ten or more times. The chain combines TRBV4-1 with TRBJ2-3; a possible D gene is TRBD1 (6 bases). Germline values: CDR1 MGHRA, CDR2 YSYEKL. This CDR3 has 17 amino acids. Deletions cut 0 bases from V and 3 bases from J, with 16 bases between. DNA for the CDR3: TGCGCCAGCAGCCAAGAATACAGGGCGAGAGTGACAGATACGCAGTATTTT. Translation: CASSQEYRARVTDTQYF.

At least ten counts were recorded for this clonotype. A read error may produce the germline difference seen at one junction end. In DNA, the CDR3 is TGTGCCAGCAGTGACTCCCCAGGGGAAGATTCAACCCTCAACTTT. Encoded protein: CASSDSPGEDSTLNF. The J gene is TRBJ1-6, the V gene TRBV6-4; D might be TRBD1 (6 bases). CDR3 size: 15 residues. Germline V gene lookup returns CDR1 MRHNA and CDR2 SNTAGT.

The genes are TRBV29-1 and TRBJ1-2; no definite D call. The CDR3 is made up of 13 amino acids. The germline V and J ends were trimmed by 4 bases and 0 bases, with 9 bases remaining between them. The germline gives CDR1 SQVTM, CDR2 ANQGSEA. CDR3 bases: TGCAGCGTTGCAGAGGTTACTAACTATGGCTACACCTTC. Translation: CSVAEVTNYGYTF.

At least ten counts were recorded for this clonotype. The chain combines TRBV20-1 with TRBJ2-7; 9 positions agree with TRBD1. Germline V gives CDR1 DFQATT, CDR2 SNEGSKA (reference sequence). The CDR3 is 12 residues long. V shed 6 bases, J shed 7 bases, and the junction held 7 bases outside the gene matches. CDR3 nucleotide sequence: TGCAGTGCAAAACAGGGGGCGCGAGAGCAGTACTTC. Protein sequence: CSAKQGAREQYF.